Sequencing of this T cell receptor beta chain was carried out in a study of beta chain features in type 1 diabetes. Study-level points and caveats: Significant though moderate, a shortening of TCRB CDR3s appeared in all four CD4+ subsets of Type 1 diabetes patients. The study notes PCR might favor shorter templates equally in patients and controls.

The CDR3 contains 13 residues. Per the germline V gene, CDR1 is KGHSH and CDR2 is LQKENI. Trimming removed 0 bases from V and 6 bases from J, with 6 bases in between. This clone was seen a handful of times. What it binds is unknown. Different DNA sequences within this sample yield the same CDR3. Investigators reverse transcribed all isolated RNA, so they sequenced expressed TCRB transcripts. Profiled with immunoSEQ multiplex PCR; TCRdb holds only in-frame clones, not every one. Of 500,000 to 800,000 clones listed, 9.5% to 15% are singletons. Sequencing was performed on naive CD4+ T cells from blood. V gene TRBV18 combines with J gene TRBJ2-1, with no clear D. The clonotype was recovered from a man between 25 and 39 years old with type 1 diabetes. The CDR3 coding sequence is TGTGCCAGCTCACCACCGGGATCCAATGAGCAGTTCTTC. Protein product: CASSPPGSNEQFF.